The rows below give T cell receptor beta chains drawn from one sample of a study of control samples from healthy donors and cancer patients. Measured with immunoSEQ multiplex PCR; TCRdb has only the in-frame clones, and not every one. The sample carries 150,000 to 200,000 clones, about nine tenths recorded once. Input material: blood. The receptors derive from a woman in her 30s in good health. Each CDR3 is given with its conserved first and last residue. D genes are given only for firm matches. Clone size is shown for a subset of rows, as once, few, many or a class of expanded clone.

J gene: TRBJ1-2
D gene: .
V gene: TRBV18
CDR3 length: 12
clone size: .
CDR3 DNA: TGTGCCAGCTCCGGGGGTAACTATGGCTACACCTTC
CDR3 protein: CASSGGNYGYTF

J gene: TRBJ2-7
D gene: .
V gene: TRBV28
CDR3 length: 15
clone size: .
CDR3 DNA: TGTGCCAGCAGTGTCCCCGGACTCCTCTCCTACGAGCAGTACTTC
CDR3 protein: CASSVPGLLSYEQYF

J gene: TRBJ1-4
D gene: .
V gene: TRBV10-3
CDR3 length: 14
clone size: .
CDR3 DNA: TGTGCCATCAGTGAGCGGGCTGATAATGAAAAACTGTTTTTT
CDR3 protein: CAISERADNEKLFF

J gene: TRBJ1-4
D gene: TRBD1
V gene: TRBV7-7
CDR3 length: 16
clone size: .
CDR3 DNA: TGTGCTAGCAGCTTCTGGACAGGGAAGGGTAATGAAAAACTGTTTTTT
CDR3 protein: CASSFWTGKGNEKLFF

J gene: TRBJ2-5
D gene: TRBD2
V gene: TRBV27
CDR3 length: 15
clone size: .
CDR3 DNA: TGTGCCAGCAGTTTAAGCGGGAGGGCGGGAGAGACCCAGTACTTC
CDR3 protein: CASSLSGRAGETQYF

J gene: TRBJ2-4
D gene: TRBD2
V gene: TRBV6-4
CDR3 length: 14
clone size: once
CDR3 DNA: TGTGCCAGCAGTGAGCGGGGGGGCCAAAACATTCAGTACTTC
CDR3 protein: CASSERGGQNIQYF

J gene: TRBJ2-2
D gene: .
V gene: TRBV18
CDR3 length: 13
clone size: .
CDR3 DNA: TGTGCCAGCTCACCCGTCTTGGGCGGGGAGCTGTTTTTT
CDR3 protein: CASSPVLGGELFF

J gene: TRBJ2-2
D gene: TRBD1
V gene: TRBV11-1
CDR3 length: 15
clone size: .
CDR3 DNA: TGTGCCAGCAGCTTACAGGGGGCGGTCACCGGGGAGCTGTTTTTT
CDR3 protein: CASSLQGAVTGELFF

J gene: TRBJ2-1
D gene: .
V gene: TRBV4-3
CDR3 length: 15
clone size: .
CDR3 DNA: TGCGCCAGCAGCCAAGACGAGGGGCCCTACAATGAGCAGTTCTTC
CDR3 protein: CASSQDEGPYNEQFF

J gene: TRBJ2-1
D gene: TRBD1
V gene: TRBV29-1
CDR3 length: 13
clone size: .
CDR3 DNA: TGCAGCGGGGGGACAGGGACGGGCAATGAGCAGTTCTTC
CDR3 protein: CSGGTGTGNEQFF

J gene: TRBJ1-3
D gene: TRBD1
V gene: TRBV11-2
CDR3 length: 16
clone size: .
CDR3 DNA: TGTGCCGGCAGCGCCTCAGGGGGCTCCTCTGGAAACACCATATATTTT
CDR3 protein: CAGSASGGSSGNTIYF

J gene: TRBJ2-7
D gene: TRBD2
V gene: TRBV28
CDR3 length: 15
clone size: .
CDR3 DNA: TGTGCCAGCAGTCCCCGACTAGCGGGAGGCGACGAGCAGTACTTC
CDR3 protein: CASSPRLAGGDEQYF

J gene: TRBJ2-7
D gene: .
V gene: TRBV29-1
CDR3 length: 11
clone size: .
CDR3 DNA: TGCAGCGTTGGACAGGCCTACGAGCAGTACTTC
CDR3 protein: CSVGQAYEQYF

J gene: TRBJ1-3
D gene: .
V gene: TRBV7-2
CDR3 length: 16
clone size: .
CDR3 DNA: TGTGCCAGCAGCTTAGGCGGAGGGTCGAGGGGAAACACCATATATTTT
CDR3 protein: CASSLGGGSRGNTIYF

J gene: TRBJ2-5
D gene: .
V gene: TRBV18
CDR3 length: 12
clone size: .
CDR3 DNA: TGTGCCAGCTCACCCAGGGGCGAGACCCAGTACTTC
CDR3 protein: CASSPRGETQYF

J gene: TRBJ1-3
D gene: TRBD1
V gene: TRBV4-1
CDR3 length: 15
clone size: few
CDR3 DNA: TGCGCCAGCAGCCAGGGGACAGGGGTTGGAAACACCATATATTTT
CDR3 protein: CASSQGTGVGNTIYF

J gene: TRBJ2-2
D gene: TRBD2
V gene: TRBV6-6
CDR3 length: 13
clone size: .
CDR3 DNA: TGTGCCAGCAGAACTAGCGACACCGGGGAGCTGTTTTTT
CDR3 protein: CASRTSDTGELFF

J gene: TRBJ2-5
D gene: TRBD2
V gene: TRBV4-1
CDR3 length: 18
clone size: .
CDR3 DNA: TGCGCCAGCAGCCAAGATCGGGGTAGCGGGGGAGTTAAAGAGACCCAGTACTTC
CDR3 protein: CASSQDRGSGGVKETQYF

J gene: TRBJ2-1
D gene: .
V gene: TRBV21-1
CDR3 length: 15
clone size: .
CDR3 DNA: TGTGCCAGCAGCCACGGGACTAGCGCCTACAATGAGCAGTTCTTC
CDR3 protein: CASSHGTSAYNEQFF

J gene: TRBJ1-1
D gene: .
V gene: TRBV25-1
CDR3 length: 15
clone size: .
CDR3 DNA: TGTGCCAGCAGTGAATTGGGCAGGGGGAACACTGAAGCTTTCTTT
CDR3 protein: CASSELGRGNTEAFF

J gene: TRBJ2-3
D gene: .
V gene: TRBV12-3/TRBV12-4
CDR3 length: 13
clone size: once
CDR3 DNA: TGTGCCAGCAGCCCCGCGTTAACAGATACGCAGTATTTT
CDR3 protein: CASSPALTDTQYF

J gene: TRBJ2-1
D gene: TRBD2
V gene: TRBV25-1
CDR3 length: 15
clone size: .
CDR3 DNA: TGTGCCAGCAGTGCTCTAGCGGGGGGGCTTAATGAGCAGTTCTTC
CDR3 protein: CASSALAGGLNEQFF

J gene: TRBJ2-1
D gene: .
V gene: TRBV7-3
CDR3 length: 15
clone size: .
CDR3 DNA: TGTGCCAGCAGCTTAACTAGCGACTCCTACAATGAGCAGTTCTTC
CDR3 protein: CASSLTSDSYNEQFF

J gene: TRBJ1-2
D gene: .
V gene: TRBV7-2
CDR3 length: 13
clone size: .
CDR3 DNA: TGTGCCAGCAGCCTCCGGGAAAACTATGGCTACACCTTC
CDR3 protein: CASSLRENYGYTF

J gene: TRBJ2-7
D gene: .
V gene: TRBV4-1
CDR3 length: 14
clone size: .
CDR3 DNA: TGCGCCAGCAGCCAAGCGTCAGGGTTGGGGGAGCAGTACTTC
CDR3 protein: CASSQASGLGEQYF

J gene: TRBJ1-6
D gene: TRBD1
V gene: TRBV19
CDR3 length: 15
clone size: .
CDR3 DNA: TGTGCCAGTAAGACAGGGAGCTCCTATAATTCACCCCTCCACTTT
CDR3 protein: CASKTGSSYNSPLHF

J gene: TRBJ1-5
D gene: .
V gene: TRBV30
CDR3 length: 13
clone size: .
CDR3 DNA: TGTGCCTGGAGTGTGGCAGGGTCTCAGCCCCAGCATTTT
CDR3 protein: CAWSVAGSQPQHF

J gene: TRBJ1-5
D gene: TRBD1
V gene: TRBV5-5
CDR3 length: 15
clone size: .
CDR3 DNA: TGTGCCAGCAGCTTCGGGACAGTTAGCAATCAGCCCCAGCATTTT
CDR3 protein: CASSFGTVSNQPQHF

J gene: TRBJ2-5
D gene: TRBD1
V gene: TRBV5-4
CDR3 length: 14
clone size: .
CDR3 DNA: TGTGCCAGCACCCGGACAGGGGGCGAAGAGACCCAGTACTTC
CDR3 protein: CASTRTGGEETQYF

J gene: TRBJ1-4
D gene: TRBD1
V gene: TRBV7-2
CDR3 length: 15
clone size: .
CDR3 DNA: TGTGCCAGCAGCTTAGGCGGGACAGGGGATAAAAAACTGTTTTTT
CDR3 protein: CASSLGGTGDKKLFF

J gene: TRBJ1-1
D gene: .
V gene: TRBV6-1
CDR3 length: 13
clone size: .
CDR3 DNA: TGTGCCAGCAGTGACAGGATGAACACTGAAGCTTTCTTT
CDR3 protein: CASSDRMNTEAFF

J gene: TRBJ2-7
D gene: TRBD2
V gene: TRBV10-2
CDR3 length: 14
clone size: .
CDR3 DNA: TGCGCCAGCAGTGTTCGGGGGAGGGTCTACGAGCAGTACTTC
CDR3 protein: CASSVRGRVYEQYF

J gene: TRBJ1-5
D gene: TRBD1
V gene: TRBV5-1
CDR3 length: 15
clone size: .
CDR3 DNA: TGCGCCAGCAGCTCGACAGGGGATGGTGGTCAGCCCCAGCATTTT
CDR3 protein: CASSSTGDGGQPQHF

J gene: TRBJ2-1
D gene: TRBD2
V gene: TRBV3-1/TRBV3-2
CDR3 length: 17
clone size: .
CDR3 DNA: TGTGCCAGCAGCCAAGTTCCGGGGGGGCAGTATGACAATGAGCAGTTCTTC
CDR3 protein: CASSQVPGGQYDNEQFF

J gene: TRBJ1-6
D gene: .
V gene: TRBV7-3
CDR3 length: 15
clone size: once
CDR3 DNA: TGTGCCAGCAGCTTAGGGGGGTCCTATAATTCACCCCTCCACTTT
CDR3 protein: CASSLGGSYNSPLHF

J gene: TRBJ2-1
D gene: TRBD2
V gene: TRBV14
CDR3 length: 15
clone size: .
CDR3 DNA: TGTGCCAGCAGCCACCTAGCGGGGGGTTACAATGAGCAGTTCTTC
CDR3 protein: CASSHLAGGYNEQFF

J gene: TRBJ1-1
D gene: .
V gene: TRBV6-6
CDR3 length: 14
clone size: .
CDR3 DNA: TGTGCCAGCAGTAAACAGGGTGGGGGCACTGAAGCTTTCTTT
CDR3 protein: CASSKQGGGTEAFF

J gene: TRBJ1-1
D gene: .
V gene: TRBV9
CDR3 length: 15
clone size: .
CDR3 DNA: TGTGCCAGCAGCGTAGAAGGCAGGGCGGGCACTGAAGCTTTCTTT
CDR3 protein: CASSVEGRAGTEAFF

J gene: TRBJ2-7
D gene: .
V gene: TRBV5-1
CDR3 length: 15
clone size: .
CDR3 DNA: TGCGCCAGCAGCTTGCAGGGGCTGGGAACCTACGAGCAGTACTTC
CDR3 protein: CASSLQGLGTYEQYF

J gene: TRBJ1-5
D gene: .
V gene: TRBV3-1/TRBV3-2
CDR3 length: 13
clone size: .
CDR3 DNA: TGTGCCAGCAGTAACAGGGGCAATCAGCCCCAGCATTTT
CDR3 protein: CASSNRGNQPQHF

J gene: TRBJ1-1
D gene: .
V gene: TRBV14
CDR3 length: 14
clone size: once
CDR3 DNA: TGTGCCAGCAGCCAAGTCCCAGGGAGCACTGAAGCTTTCTTT
CDR3 protein: CASSQVPGSTEAFF

J gene: TRBJ1-3
D gene: TRBD1
V gene: TRBV6-1
CDR3 length: 16
clone size: once
CDR3 DNA: TGTGCCAGCAGTGTTCCGGGACAGGGAGGGGGAAACACCATATATTTT
CDR3 protein: CASSVPGQGGGNTIYF

J gene: TRBJ1-4
D gene: .
V gene: TRBV28
CDR3 length: 12
clone size: few
CDR3 DNA: TGTGCCAGCAGTTTACGGAATGAAAAACTGTTTTTT
CDR3 protein: CASSLRNEKLFF

J gene: TRBJ2-3
D gene: TRBD2
V gene: TRBV5-6
CDR3 length: 15
clone size: few
CDR3 DNA: TGTGCCAGCGGGACTAGCGGGAGGCGAACAGATACGCAGTATTTT
CDR3 protein: CASGTSGRRTDTQYF

J gene: TRBJ1-3
D gene: .
V gene: TRBV13
CDR3 length: 13
clone size: .
CDR3 DNA: TGTGCCAGCAGCTTAGGGCGGGGAAACACCATATATTTT
CDR3 protein: CASSLGRGNTIYF

J gene: TRBJ2-2
D gene: TRBD1
V gene: TRBV6-6
CDR3 length: 15
clone size: once
CDR3 DNA: TGTGCCAGCAGCCGGGACAGGGGGAATACCGGGGAGCTGTTTTTT
CDR3 protein: CASSRDRGNTGELFF

J gene: TRBJ1-1
D gene: .
V gene: TRBV28
CDR3 length: 14
clone size: .
CDR3 DNA: TGTGCCAGCGGGACACCCAACATGAACACTGAAGCTTTCTTT
CDR3 protein: CASGTPNMNTEAFF

J gene: TRBJ2-2
D gene: TRBD1
V gene: TRBV4-3
CDR3 length: 17
clone size: .
CDR3 DNA: TGCGCCAGCAGCCAAGATCAGGCCAGGGGGCGCGCCGGGGAGCTGTTTTTT
CDR3 protein: CASSQDQARGRAGELFF

J gene: TRBJ2-3
D gene: .
V gene: TRBV6-5
CDR3 length: 14
clone size: .
CDR3 DNA: TGTGCCAGCAAGGTACCGGGGTCCACAGATACGCAGTATTTT
CDR3 protein: CASKVPGSTDTQYF